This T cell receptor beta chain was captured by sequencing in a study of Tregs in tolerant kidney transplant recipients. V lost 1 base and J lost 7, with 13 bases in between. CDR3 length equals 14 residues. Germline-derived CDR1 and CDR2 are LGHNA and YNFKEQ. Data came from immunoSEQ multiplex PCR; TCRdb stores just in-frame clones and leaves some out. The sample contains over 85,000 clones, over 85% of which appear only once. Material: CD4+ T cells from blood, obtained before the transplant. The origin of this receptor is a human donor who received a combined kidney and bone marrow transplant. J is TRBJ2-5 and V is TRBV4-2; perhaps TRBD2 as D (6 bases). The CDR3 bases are TGTGCCAGCAGCCAAGTGCGGGATTTGGTGACCCAGTACTTC. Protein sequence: CASSQVRDLVTQYF.